This T cell receptor beta chain was sequenced during a study of T cell changes during pregnancy in multiple sclerosis. Using immunoSEQ multiplex PCR, the repertoire was profiled, and TCRdb retains in-frame clones only, with some absent. This sample yields around 78,000 clones, of which 91% are seen a single time; 0.55% to 0.85% belongs to the top ten. The source was peripheral blood, collected in the third trimester of pregnancy. This TCR derives from a female donor in good health, enrolled as a control in a pregnancy study.

The CDR3 DNA reads as TGTGCCATCAGTCGAGAGGGACATGGAAACACCATATATTTT. Translation gives CAISREGHGNTIYF. This chain links TRBV10-3 with TRBJ1-3; maybe TRBD1 (6 bases). This CDR3 contains 14 residues. The germline V and J ends were trimmed by 5 bases and 3 bases, with 11 bases remaining between them. Germline V gene sequence: CDR1 ENHRY, CDR2 SYGVKD.